The following is a T cell receptor (beta chain) sequence with its context. Its antigen is undetermined. The data originate from a study of CXCR3-negative and CXCR3-positive naive CD8 T cells. Findings and caveats of the study: Naive CXCR3-positive and CXCR3-negative cells shared similar TRBV-TRBJ usage, unlike memory cells. PBMCs showed partially decreased CXCR3 expression after cryopreservation, and most assays used fresh PBMCs.

5' RACE with UMI labels generated the TRB cDNA libraries. TCRdb reprocessed the 5' RACE reads, with one entry per CDR3 protein and no DNA. This sample contains about 48,000 distinct CDR3 sequences. Germline V gene lookup returns CDR1 LNHNV and CDR2 YYDKDF (reference sequence). The length of the CDR3 is 15 residues. The V gene is TRBV15, the J gene TRBJ2-3. This sequence originates from a human donor in good health. Some clones in this sample may be carry-over from other donors' samples. Sequencing input: memory CD8+ T cells from blood. CDR3 region: CATSRGTESTDTQYF. The full variable domain, with the rest looked up from reference TRBV15 and TRBJ2-3, is DAMVIQNPRYQVTQFGKPVTLSCSQTLNHNVMYWYQQKSSQAPKLLFHYYDKDFNNEADTPDNFQSRRPNTSFCFLDIRSPGLGDTAMYLCATSRGTESTDTQYFGPGTRLTVL.